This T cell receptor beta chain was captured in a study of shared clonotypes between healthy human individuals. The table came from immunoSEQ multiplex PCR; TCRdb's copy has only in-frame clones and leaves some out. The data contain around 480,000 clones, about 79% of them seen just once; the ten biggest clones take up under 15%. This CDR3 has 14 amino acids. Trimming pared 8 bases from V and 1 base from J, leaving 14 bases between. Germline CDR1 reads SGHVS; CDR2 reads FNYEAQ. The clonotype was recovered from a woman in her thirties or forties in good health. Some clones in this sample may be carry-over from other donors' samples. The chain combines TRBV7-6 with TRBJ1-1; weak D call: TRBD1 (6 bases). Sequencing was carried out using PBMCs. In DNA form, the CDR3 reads TGTGCCAGCTTTGAGGGAGGGGGGAACACTGAAGCTTTCTTT. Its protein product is CASFEGGGNTEAFF.